This is a list of T cell receptor beta chains from one sample in a study of T cell changes during pregnancy in multiple sclerosis. The assay was immunoSEQ multiplex PCR, and TCRdb's table has in-frame clones only and misses some. The data show tens of thousands of clones, 85% to 90% seen once. The sample was peripheral blood, taken in the first trimester of pregnancy. The receptors here all came from a female donor in good health, enrolled as a control in a pregnancy study. The CDR3 runs from the conserved cysteine through the conserved F or W. A D gene is named only where the DNA matches it firmly. A row's size may be missing; if present it is once, few, many or a size class.

d_call	v_call	clone_size	j_call	cdr3_nt	cdr3_aa
TRBD2	TRBV30	NA	TRBJ2-1	TGTGCCTGGAGTGTAGGGCTAGCGGATGAGCAGTTCTTC	CAWSVGLADEQFF
TRBD1	TRBV29-1	NA	TRBJ1-4	TGCAGCGTAGCTGACAGGGCAAATAATGAAAAACTGTTTTTT	CSVADRANNEKLFF
NA	TRBV10-3	NA	TRBJ2-1	TGTGCCATCAGGGATTCCGGGGGAGGGGGTCGAGAGTTCTTC	CAIRDSGGGGREFF
NA	TRBV29-1	NA	TRBJ1-1	TGCAGCGTTGATCCAACAGGGTGGAACACTGAAGCTTTCTTT	CSVDPTGWNTEAFF
NA	TRBV7-9	NA	TRBJ1-6	TGTGCCAGCAGCTTGGAGGTTTATAATTCACCCCTCCACTTT	CASSLEVYNSPLHF
NA	TRBV6-6	NA	TRBJ2-7	TGTGCCAGCAGTTCGCTATCCTCAGGGCACGAGCAGTACTTC	CASSSLSSGHEQYF
NA	TRBV6-1	NA	TRBJ2-7	TGTGCCAGCAGTGCCTCCACTGGGGCGGCAAATTCCTACGAGCAGTACTTC	CASSASTGAANSYEQYF
TRBD2	TRBV5-1	NA	TRBJ2-1	TGCGCCAGCAGCTTGCAAGCGGGGGGCGTCAATGAGCAGTTCTTC	CASSLQAGGVNEQFF
NA	TRBV5-1	NA	TRBJ2-2	TGCGCCAGCAGCTTGGAGGGGTACAGGCAGACCGGGGAGCTGTTTTTT	CASSLEGYRQTGELFF
NA	TRBV11-3	NA	TRBJ2-1	TGTGCCAGCAGCTTACCGGGAGCGAATGAGCAGTTCTTC	CASSLPGANEQFF
NA	TRBV7-5	NA	TRBJ2-7	TGTGCCAGAAGCCTCCTACCACTAACTCGGGAATACTACGAGCAGTACTTC	CARSLLPLTREYYEQYF
NA	TRBV7-8	NA	TRBJ2-1	TGTGCCAGCAGCTTGGGTAGCGCAGATGAGCAGTTCTTC	CASSLGSADEQFF
TRBD1	TRBV4-3	NA	TRBJ1-1	TGCGCCAGCAGCCAGGCTCCGTTCATGACAGGGGGAAATACTGAAGCTTTCTTT	CASSQAPFMTGGNTEAFF
NA	TRBV5-3	NA	TRBJ1-1	TGTGCCAGAAGCTTGTTTCGGGAATTGAACACTGAAGCTTTCTTT	CARSLFRELNTEAFF
TRBD1	TRBV5-1	NA	TRBJ1-4	TGCGCCAGCAGCCTCCAGACAGGGGATAATGAAAAACTGTTTTTT	CASSLQTGDNEKLFF
TRBD1	TRBV6-1	few	TRBJ2-7	TGTGCCAGCAGTATATCCGGGACAGGGGGCTACGAGCAGTACTTC	CASSISGTGGYEQYF
TRBD1	TRBV6-6	few	TRBJ1-2	TGTGCCAGCAGTTACTCGGGACAGGGAGGAGAGGGCTACACCTTC	CASSYSGQGGEGYTF
TRBD1	TRBV7-8	NA	TRBJ2-2	TGTGCCAGCAGCTCGGGGATTCTTAGGGGGCGGCACACCGGGGAGCTGTTTTTT	CASSSGILRGRHTGELFF
TRBD2	TRBV7-3	NA	TRBJ2-3	TGTGCCAGCAGCCCCCTTCGACTAGCGGGGGGGGCAGATACGCAGTATTTT	CASSPLRLAGGADTQYF
NA	TRBV6-5	NA	TRBJ2-1	TGTGCCAGCATCGGGACTCAATCGAATGAGCAGTTCTTC	CASIGTQSNEQFF
TRBD1	TRBV6-1	NA	TRBJ2-5	TGTGCCAGCAATACAGGGGCCCAAGAGACCCAGTACTTC	CASNTGAQETQYF
TRBD1	TRBV5-1	NA	TRBJ2-3	TGCGCCAGCAGCCCAGGGGGCCTGGGTGTCGATACGCAGTATTTT	CASSPGGLGVDTQYF
TRBD1	TRBV30	few	TRBJ1-2	TGTGCCTGGAGGGCCGGACAGGTCGGCGGCTACACCTTC	CAWRAGQVGGYTF
TRBD2	TRBV5-6	few	TRBJ2-1	TGTGCCAGCAGCTTGGCTAGACTAGCGGGAGTCTCCTACAATGAGCAGTTCTTC	CASSLARLAGVSYNEQFF
NA	TRBV6-5	NA	TRBJ2-1	TGTGCCAGCAGTTACTCCTACCCTGTCAATGAGCAGTTCTTC	CASSYSYPVNEQFF
NA	TRBV19	NA	TRBJ2-7	TGTGCCAGTAGTATAGCTGCAGGGCAACCCTACGAGCAGTACTTC	CASSIAAGQPYEQYF
NA	TRBV5-8	NA	TRBJ2-5	TGTGCCAGCAGCCTAGCACAAGAGACCCAGTACTTC	CASSLAQETQYF
NA	TRBV28	NA	TRBJ1-1	TGTGCCAGCAGTGAAGTCGGGGACTGGAACACTGAAGCTTTCTTT	CASSEVGDWNTEAFF
NA	TRBV28	NA	TRBJ1-2	TGTGCCAGCAGTTTTGGAAGGGAGCGTGGCTACACCTTC	CASSFGRERGYTF
TRBD1	TRBV27	NA	TRBJ2-7	TGTGCCAGCAACCCAGGGGGCGGCGAGCAGTACTTC	CASNPGGGEQYF
NA	TRBV2	NA	TRBJ1-1	TGTGCCAGCTTTACCCAGAAGAACACTGAAGCTTTCTTT	CASFTQKNTEAFF
NA	TRBV5-1	NA	TRBJ1-1	TGCGCCAGCAGCTTAGACTACACTGAAGCTTTCTTT	CASSLDYTEAFF
TRBD2	TRBV5-8	few	TRBJ2-3	TGTGCCAGCAGCTTGTATGCGGGAGTTGTCACAGATACGCAGTATTTT	CASSLYAGVVTDTQYF
TRBD2	TRBV7-7	NA	TRBJ2-5	TGTGCCAGCAGCTTTACTAGCGGGCAAGAGACCCAGTACTTC	CASSFTSGQETQYF
NA	TRBV6-5	NA	TRBJ2-3	TGTGCCAGCAGTTACTCGTCCCAGGGTATGCGAAATACGCAGTATTTT	CASSYSSQGMRNTQYF
TRBD2	TRBV7-3	NA	TRBJ2-1	TGTGCCAGCAGCTTAACGGGACTAGTCAATGAGCAGTTCTTC	CASSLTGLVNEQFF